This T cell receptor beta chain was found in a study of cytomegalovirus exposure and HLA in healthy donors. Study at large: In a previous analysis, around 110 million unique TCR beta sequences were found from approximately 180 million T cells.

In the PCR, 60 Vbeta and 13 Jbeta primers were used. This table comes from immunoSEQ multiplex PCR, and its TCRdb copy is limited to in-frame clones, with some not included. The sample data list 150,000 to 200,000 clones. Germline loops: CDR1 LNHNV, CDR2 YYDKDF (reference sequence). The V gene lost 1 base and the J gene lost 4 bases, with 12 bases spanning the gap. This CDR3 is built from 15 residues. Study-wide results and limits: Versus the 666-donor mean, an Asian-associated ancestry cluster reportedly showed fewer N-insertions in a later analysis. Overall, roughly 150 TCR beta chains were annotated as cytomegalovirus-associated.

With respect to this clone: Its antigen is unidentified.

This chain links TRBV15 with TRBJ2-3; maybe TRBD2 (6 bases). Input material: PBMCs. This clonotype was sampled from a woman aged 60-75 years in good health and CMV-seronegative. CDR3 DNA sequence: TGTGCCACCAGCAGAGGGGGGGTTCAGGCAGATACGCAGTATTTT. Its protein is CATSRGGVQADTQYF. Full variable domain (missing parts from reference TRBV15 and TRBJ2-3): DAMVIQNPRYQVTQFGKPVTLSCSQTLNHNVMYWYQQKSSQAPKLLFHYYDKDFNNEADTPDNFQSRRPNTSFCFLDIRSPGLGDTAMYLCATSRGGVQADTQYFGPGTRLTVL.